The next 25 T cell receptor beta chains were all read from a single sample in a study of T cells after yellow fever vaccination. TCRdb recomputed calls from the 5' RACE reads with MiXCR, one row per CDR3 protein. The top ten hold around 15% of the sample, which has about 580,000 distinct CDR3 sequences, around 17% seen once. Sequencing used PBMCs, obtained 5 to 6 days after the first yellow fever vaccination. The receptors originated from a man aged 18 to 29 who received the YFV17D yellow fever vaccine.

Ten or more counts support this clonotype. The V gene is TRBV5-1, the J gene TRBJ2-3; 7 bases fit TRBD1. The CDR3 sequence is 15 residues long. The V and J ends lost 3 bases and 6 bases, in that order; junction bases with no gene match: 10. Germline V CDR1 and CDR2: SGHRS, YFSETQ. In DNA form, the CDR3 reads TGCGCCAGCAGCTATAACAGGGGCCGAGGGGATACGCAGTATTTT. As protein: CASSYNRGRGDTQYF.

This clonotype has just a few counts. The chain recombines TRBV7-2 with TRBJ2-1; 7 bases line up with TRBD2. V was pared by 4 bases and J by 5 bases, with 5 bases of the junction left unmatched. Germline V CDR1 and CDR2: SGHTA, FQGNSA. The CDR3 is 14 amino acids. The CDR3: CASSSWTSNNEQFF. In nucleotides, the CDR3 is TGTGCCAGCAGCTCCTGGACTAGTAACAATGAGCAGTTCTTC. The full variable domain, its missing parts supplied by reference TRBV7-2 and TRBJ2-1, is GAGVSQSPSNKVTEKGKDVELRCDPISGHTALYWYRQSLGQGLEFLIYFQGNSAPDKSGLPSDRFSAERTGGSVSTLTIQRTQQEDSAVYLCASSSWTSNNEQFFGPGTRLTVL.

This clonotype was found once. The chain links TRBV20-1 to TRBJ2-2, with D possibly TRBD2 on 6 matching bases. The germline V and J ends were trimmed by 6 bases and 3 bases, with 20 bases remaining between them. The CDR3 has 16 residues. The germline V gene has CDR1 DFQATT and CDR2 SNEGSKA (reference sequence). The CDR3: CSAAGTGGFYTGELFF. DNA for the CDR3: TGCAGTGCCGCTGGGACTGGCGGGTTTTACACCGGGGAGCTGTTTTTT.

The J gene is TRBJ2-4, the V gene TRBV7-8; D is possibly TRBD1 or TRBD2 (5 bases each). Trimming took off 0 bases at V and 0 bases at J, with 12 bases between the two ends. There are 17 residues in the CDR3. The germline CDR1 and CDR2 sequences are SGHVS and FQNEAQ. The chain's CDR3 is CASSLARAGLAKNIQYF. In nucleotides, the CDR3 is TGTGCCAGCAGCTTAGCGCGGGCAGGGCTAGCCAAAAACATTCAGTACTTC.

The DNA for the CDR3 is TGCGCCAGCACCCCGGAGGGACAGCGTGGGGGGGATGAGCAGTTCTTC. Translated: CASTPEGQRGGDEQFF. The chain is built from TRBV5-1 and TRBJ2-1; TRBD1 or TRBD2 may be the D gene (7 bases each). The CDR3 is 16 amino acids. V lost 6 bases and J 8 bases, leaving 24 bases between the germline ends. Germline CDR1 and CDR2: SGHRS and YFSETQ.

This clonotype was observed a few times. This chain links TRBV6-5 with TRBJ2-7; D uncertain. The CDR3 has 18 residues. The germline V gene encodes CDR1 MNHEY and CDR2 SVGAGI. V lost 6 bases, J lost 0 bases, and 24 bases lay in between. The CDR3 bases are TGTGCCAGCAGCCTCAGGCCGACTTTGGGGTTTAGCTCCTACGAGCAGTACTTC. This gives the protein CASSLRPTLGFSSYEQYF.

The chain has TRBV2 and TRBJ1-1, with TRBD1 matching over 8 bases. From germline, CDR1 is SNHLY and CDR2 FYNNEI. The CDR3 extends over 11 amino acids. V shed 5 bases and J 11 bases; nucleotides not matched to a gene: 4. The CDR3 DNA follows: TGTGCCAGCAGTAGTACAGGGGGGGCTTTCTTT. Translating it yields CASSSTGGAFF.

The chain couples TRBV6-1 to TRBJ1-4; D is uncertain. This CDR3 contains 14 residues. The V gene lost 4 bases and the J gene lost 3 bases, with 9 bases spanning the gap. Germline-derived CDR1 and CDR2 are MNHNS and SASEGT. The CDR3 reads CASSVMSSNEKLFF. The CDR3 nucleotides are TGTGCCAGCAGTGTGATGAGTTCTAATGAAAAACTGTTTTTT.

The chain carries TRBV5-1 and TRBJ2-7; D unclear. From germline, CDR1 is SGHRS and CDR2 YFSETQ. With 0 bases removed from V and 4 bases from J, the gap between germline ends came to 2 bases. This CDR3 is built from 11 residues. This chain's CDR3 is CASSLVYEQYV. Here the CDR3 DNA reads TGCGCCAGCAGCTTGGTGTACGAGCAGTACGTC.

J is TRBJ2-2 and V is TRBV24-1; the D gene is possibly TRBD2 (5 bases). CDR1 is KGHDR and CDR2 is SFDVKD in the germline V gene. The V end was cut by 6 bases, the J end by 8 bases, with 12 bases between. The CDR3 consists of 13 residues. The CDR3 DNA reads TGTGCCACCAGTAAGAGGGATGGAGGGGAGCTGTTTTTT. This codes for CATSKRDGGELFF.

The table lists this clonotype with a few counts. This rearrangement joins TRBV10-3 to TRBJ2-5; D is undetermined. V was trimmed by 10 bases and J by 0 bases, leaving 9 bases between them. The germline CDR1 and CDR2 sequences are ENHRY and SYGVKD. This CDR3 region has 12 residues. CDR3 sequence reads: CATRTDQETQYF. DNA for the CDR3: TGTGCCACGCGGACGGACCAAGAGACCCAGTACTTC.

This chain uses TRBV5-6 with TRBJ2-3, with unresolved D. Trimming took off 1 base at V and 7 bases at J, with 13 bases between the two ends. CDR1 and CDR2 (germline): SGHDT, YYEEEE. This CDR3 region has 14 residues. The CDR3 coding sequence is TGTGCCAGCAGCTTGCCCCCAGCGAAAAATACGCAGTATTTT. Amino acid sequence: CASSLPPAKNTQYF.

The chain is built from TRBV27 and TRBJ1-3; no clear D gene. This CDR3 comprises 13 residues. Germline values: CDR1 MNHEY, CDR2 SMNVEV (reference sequence). The V and J ends lost 8 bases and 3 bases respectively, with 11 bases between them. The CDR3 here is CASDVRYGNTIYF. The CDR3 coding sequence is TGTGCCAGCGACGTACGCTATGGAAACACCATATATTTT.

This clonotype was detected only a few times. The rearrangement links TRBV5-1 to TRBJ1-1, with 8 bases lining up with TRBD1. Germline V gives CDR1 SGHRS, CDR2 YFSETQ. V lost 3 bases to trimming and J lost 6 bases; unmatched junction nucleotides: 7. The CDR3 contains 14 residues. For the CDR3, the DNA is TGCGCCAGCAGCTCGGGACAGGTGAGGGCTGAAGCTTTCTTT. Protein product: CASSSGQVRAEAFF. Full variable domain (remainder filled in from reference TRBV5-1 and TRBJ1-1): KAGVTQTPRYLIKTRGQQVTLSCSPISGHRSVSWYQQTPGQGLQFLFEYFSETQRNKGNFPGRFSGRQFSNSRSEMNVSTLELGDSALYLCASSSGQVRAEAFFGQGTRLTVV.

CDR3 DNA: TGCGCCAGCAGCTTTGGTAACTTCTATGGCTACACCTTC. Translating gives CASSFGNFYGYTF. This rearrangement joins TRBV5-1 to TRBJ1-2; no clear D gene. CDR1 and CDR2 from the germline V gene are SGHRS and YFSETQ. This CDR3 has 13 residues. V lost 2 bases, J lost 4 bases, and 9 bases lay in between.

The chain links TRBV6-5 to TRBJ1-1; D gene uncertain. CDR3 length: 13 amino acids. The V gene's germline CDR1 is MNHEY and CDR2 SVGAGI. Trimming removed 7 bases from V and 7 bases from J, with 16 bases in between. The DNA of the CDR3 is TGTGCCAGCACTACTCCGGACCAAGGTGAAGCTTTCTTT. This translates into CASTTPDQGEAFF.

V and J are TRBV11-2 and TRBJ2-7; TRBD2 is a possible D gene (6 bases). Germline V gene lookup returns CDR1 SGHAT and CDR2 FQNNGV. V was shortened by 6 bases and J by 12 bases, with 15 bases between the two germline ends. The CDR3 loop spans 11 amino acids. This CDR3 reads CASRRGREMYF. For the CDR3, the DNA is TGTGCCAGCAGAAGAGGCCGGGAGATGTACTTC.

This clonotype was recorded a few times. This chain joins TRBV7-6 and TRBJ2-2; D perhaps matches TRBD2 (7 bases). Germline CDR1 SGHVS, CDR2 FNYEAQ. V dropped 1 base and J dropped 0 bases, with 15 bases sitting between them. The CDR3 loop spans 18 amino acids. The CDR3 nucleotides read TGTGCCAGCAGCTTAGGGCGGGGGCATCCCGCGAACACCGGGGAGCTGTTTTTT. Protein product: CASSLGRGHPANTGELFF.

Many counts were recorded for this clonotype. The chain carries TRBV12-5 and TRBJ2-5, with 7 positions matching TRBD1. Germline CDR1 and CDR2: LGHNT and FRNRAP. The CDR3 is made up of 15 amino acids. The J segment lost 1 base and the V segment lost 1 base, leaving 3 bases of the junction unmatched. CDR3 DNA sequence: TGTGCTAGTGGTTTGGGGGACAGTACCCAAGAGACCCAGTACTTC. This translates into CASGLGDSTQETQYF.

The chain links TRBV4-3 to TRBJ1-2; D might be TRBD1 (5 bases). CDR3 length: 14 residues. V was pared by 3 bases and J by 8 bases, with 16 bases between. Germline V gene lookup returns CDR1 LGHNA and CDR2 YSLEER. Here the CDR3 reads CASSHVGRGGGYTF. CDR3 nucleotides: TGCGCCAGCAGCCATGTGGGACGCGGCGGCGGCTACACCTTC.

V and J are TRBV5-6 and TRBJ2-7; either TRBD1 or TRBD2 may fit D (5 bases each). The CDR3 consists of 15 residues. Germline loops: CDR1 SGHDT, CDR2 YYEEEE. Trimming removed 4 bases from V and 4 bases from J, with 18 bases in between. Here the CDR3 reads CASSLTGTEDYEQYV. The CDR3 DNA follows: TGTGCCAGCAGCCTGACTGGGACCGAGGATTACGAGCAGTACGTC.

This clonotype was seen a few times. The chain recombines TRBV18 with TRBJ2-7; TRBD1 or TRBD2 may be the D gene (6 bases each). This CDR3 region has 13 residues. The V end lost 8 bases, the J end lost 5 bases, and 16 bases lay between the germline ends. The germline CDR1 and CDR2 sequences are KGHSH and LQKENI. The CDR3 here is CASTQNGGHEQYV. The CDR3 DNA follows: TGTGCCAGCACTCAGAATGGGGGGCACGAGCAGTACGTC.

The chain is built from TRBV14 and TRBJ1-2; D is possibly TRBD1 (6 bases). The CDR3 has 17 residues. Germline V gene sequence: CDR1 SGHDN, CDR2 FVKESK. Trimming pared 3 bases from V and 4 bases from J, leaving 21 bases between. The CDR3 nucleotides are TGTGCCAGCAGCCATTCCACGCGGGGGGGCGCGATCTATGGCTACACCTTC. It encodes CASSHSTRGGAIYGYTF. The full variable domain, its missing parts supplied by reference TRBV14 and TRBJ1-2, is EAGVTQFPSHSVIEKGQTVTLRCDPISGHDNLYWYRRVMGKEIKFLLHFVKESKQDESGMPNNRFLAERTGGTYSTLKVQPAELEDSGVYFCASSHSTRGGAIYGYTFGSGTRLTVV.

This clonotype was seen many times. The genes are TRBV11-2 and TRBJ2-3, with 13 nucleotides matching TRBD2. The germline gives CDR1 SGHAT, CDR2 FQNNGV. The V and J ends lost 5 bases and 3 bases, in that order; junction bases with no gene match: 5. This CDR3 comprises 16 residues. CDR3 protein: CASSPTSGGWTDTQYF. CDR3 nucleotide sequence: TGTGCCAGCAGCCCGACTAGCGGGGGGTGGACAGATACGCAGTATTTT.

This clonotype has a count of ten or more. This rearrangement joins TRBV5-1 to TRBJ2-2; 12 nucleotides line up with TRBD2. CDR3 length: 19 amino acids. Germline-derived CDR1 and CDR2 are SGHRS and YFSETQ. Unmatched junction bases numbered 14, after V lost 4 bases and J lost 4 bases. CDR3 sequence: CASSPETSGGLISTGELFF. The CDR3 nucleotides read TGCGCCAGCAGCCCGGAGACTAGCGGGGGACTAATCAGCACCGGGGAGCTGTTTTTT. Variable domain in full (rest from reference TRBV5-1 and TRBJ2-2): KAGVTQTPRYLIKTRGQQVTLSCSPISGHRSVSWYQQTPGQGLQFLFEYFSETQRNKGNFPGRFSGRQFSNSRSEMNVSTLELGDSALYLCASSPETSGGLISTGELFFGEGSRLTVL.